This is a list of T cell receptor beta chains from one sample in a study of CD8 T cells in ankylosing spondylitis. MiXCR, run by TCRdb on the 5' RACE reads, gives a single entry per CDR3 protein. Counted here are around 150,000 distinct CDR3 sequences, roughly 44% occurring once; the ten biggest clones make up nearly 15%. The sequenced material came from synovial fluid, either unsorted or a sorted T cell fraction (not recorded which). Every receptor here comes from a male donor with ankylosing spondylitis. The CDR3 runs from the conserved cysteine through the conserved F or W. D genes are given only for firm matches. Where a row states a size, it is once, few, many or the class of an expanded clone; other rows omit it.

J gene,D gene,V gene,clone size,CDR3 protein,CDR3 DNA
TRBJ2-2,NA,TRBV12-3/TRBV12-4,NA,CASIARAGELFF,TGTGCCAGCATCGCAAGGGCCGGGGAGCTGTTTTTT
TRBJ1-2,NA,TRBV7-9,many,CASTLGGRDYGYTF,TGTGCCAGCACCCTAGGCGGAAGGGACTATGGCTACACCTTC
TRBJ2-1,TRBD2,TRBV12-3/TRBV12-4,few,CASSIGTSGRRSYNEQFF,TGTGCCAGCAGTATCGGGACTAGCGGGAGAAGGTCCTACAATGAGCAGTTCTTC
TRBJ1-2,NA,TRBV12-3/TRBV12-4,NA,CASRPGPLGYGYTF,TGTGCCAGCAGACCGGGCCCTTTGGGCTATGGCTACACCTTC
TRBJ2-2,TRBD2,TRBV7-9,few,CASSKGLAVNTGELFF,TGTGCCAGCAGCAAGGGACTAGCGGTGAACACCGGGGAGCTGTTTTTT
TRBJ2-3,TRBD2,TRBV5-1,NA,CASSLGTSGLTPYLTDTQYF,TGCGCCAGCAGCTTGGGGACTAGCGGACTTACGCCCTACCTCACAGATACGCAGTATTTT
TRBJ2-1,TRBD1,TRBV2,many,CASRRTGGPEQFF,TGTGCCAGCAGGCGGACAGGGGGACCTGAGCAGTTCTTC
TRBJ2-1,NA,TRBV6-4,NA,CASEASPGENEQFF,TGTGCCAGCGAGGCCAGCCCGGGGGAAAATGAGCAGTTCTTC
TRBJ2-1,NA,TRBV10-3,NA,CAISGLQVYNEQFF,TGTGCCATCAGTGGGCTCCAGGTTTACAATGAGCAGTTCTTC
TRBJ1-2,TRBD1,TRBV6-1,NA,CASTTQTGFYYGYTF,TGTGCCAGCACCACTCAGACAGGGTTTTACTATGGCTACACCTTC
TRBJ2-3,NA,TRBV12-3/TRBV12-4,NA,CASSLVQGTDTQYF,TGTGCCAGCAGTTTGGTTCAAGGCACAGATACGCAGTATTTT
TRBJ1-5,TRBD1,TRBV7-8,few,CASSLVAGQGMKPQHF,TGTGCCAGCAGCTTAGTGGCGGGACAGGGGATGAAGCCCCAGCATTTT
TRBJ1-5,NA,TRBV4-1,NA,CASSQDQGSNQPQHF,TGCGCCAGCAGCCAAGATCAGGGCAGCAATCAGCCCCAGCATTTT
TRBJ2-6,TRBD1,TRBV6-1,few,CASSVTGAGANVLTF,TGTGCCAGCAGTGTTACAGGGGCTGGGGCCAACGTCCTGACTTTC
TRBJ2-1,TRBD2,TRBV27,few,CASSSWVAGVYNEQFF,TGTGCCAGCAGTTCCTGGGTAGCGGGAGTCTACAATGAGCAGTTCTTC
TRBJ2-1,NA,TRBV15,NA,CATSRDRDSYNEQFF,TGTGCCACCAGCAGAGACCGGGACTCCTACAATGAGCAGTTCTTC
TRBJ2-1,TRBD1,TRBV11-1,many,CASSAGTGLYNEQFF,TGTGCCAGCAGCGCCGGGACAGGCCTTTACAATGAGCAGTTCTTC
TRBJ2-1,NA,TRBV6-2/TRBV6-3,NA,CASSYSAERPQQFF,TGTGCCAGCAGTTACTCGGCTGAGCGGCCCCAGCAGTTCTTC
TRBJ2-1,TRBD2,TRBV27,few,CASSPIAGVIATYNEQFF,TGTGCCAGCAGTCCAATAGCGGGAGTCATTGCGACCTACAATGAGCAGTTCTTC
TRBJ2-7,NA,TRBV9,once,CASSPGDYEQYF,TGTGCCAGCAGCCCCGGGGATTACGAGCAGTACTTC
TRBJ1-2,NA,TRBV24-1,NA,CATSDVKTVYGYTF,TGTGCCACCAGTGACGTGAAGACGGTCTATGGCTACACCTTC
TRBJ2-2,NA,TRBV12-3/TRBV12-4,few,CASSTLGTQAGELFF,TGTGCCAGCAGTACCCTCGGGACTCAGGCCGGGGAGCTGTTTTTT
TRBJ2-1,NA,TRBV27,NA,CASSRDIFNYNEQFF,TGTGCCAGCAGCCGCGACATCTTCAACTACAATGAGCAGTTCTTC
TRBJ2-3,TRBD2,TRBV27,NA,CASSFWYPGGRFGDTQYF,TGTGCCAGCAGTTTTTGGTATCCGGGCGGGAGGTTTGGAGATACGCAGTATTTT
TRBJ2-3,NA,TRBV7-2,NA,CASSFYTSTDTQYF,TGTGCCAGCAGCTTCTACACCAGCACAGATACGCAGTATTTT
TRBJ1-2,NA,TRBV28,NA,CASSRLWDGYTF,TGTGCCAGCAGCCGGCTGTGGGATGGCTACACCTTC
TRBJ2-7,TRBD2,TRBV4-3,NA,CASSSGAGDTYEQYF,TGCGCCAGCAGCTCCGGGGCGGGAGACACCTACGAGCAGTACTTC
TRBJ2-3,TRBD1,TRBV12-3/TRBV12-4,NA,CASSLFILTGVLDTQYF,TGTGCCAGCAGTTTATTTATTCTGACAGGGGTCCTAGATACGCAGTATTTT
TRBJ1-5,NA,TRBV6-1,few,CASSDRGGGQPQHF,TGTGCCAGCAGTGACAGGGGAGGCGGCCAGCCCCAGCATTTT
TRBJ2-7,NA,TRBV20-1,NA,CSARAPEGEGYEQYF,TGCAGTGCTAGAGCTCCGGAGGGGGAGGGCTACGAGCAGTACTTC
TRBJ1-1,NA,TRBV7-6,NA,CASSLAGNTGAFF,TGTGCCAGCAGCTTAGCGGGGAACACTGGAGCTTTCTTT
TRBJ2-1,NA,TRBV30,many,CAWILLGGMNEQFF,TGTGCCTGGATTCTCCTGGGCGGGATGAATGAGCAGTTCTTC
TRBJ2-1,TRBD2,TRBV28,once,CASSGDYRPYNEQFF,TGTGCCAGCAGTGGGGACTATCGACCCTACAATGAGCAGTTCTTC
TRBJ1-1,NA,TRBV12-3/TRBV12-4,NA,CASSHSREFSPRGSNTEAFF,TGTGCCAGCAGCCACTCCCGGGAATTCAGTCCGCGGGGGTCCAACACTGAAGCTTTCTTT
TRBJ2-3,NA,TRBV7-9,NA,CASTPKGISTDTQYF,TGTGCCAGCACCCCTAAAGGGATTAGCACAGATACGCAGTATTTT
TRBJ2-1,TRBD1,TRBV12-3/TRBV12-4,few,CASSPYGDRAAYNEQFF,TGTGCCAGCAGTCCTTATGGCGACAGGGCAGCCTACAATGAGCAGTTCTTC
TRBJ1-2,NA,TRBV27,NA,CASSYTGHYGYTF,TGTGCCAGCAGTTACACAGGGCACTATGGCTACACCTTC
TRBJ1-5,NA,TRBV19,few,CASSVAPLDPQHF,TGTGCCAGTAGTGTGGCCCCCTTAGACCCCCAGCATTTT
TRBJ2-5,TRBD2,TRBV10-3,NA,CAISGEGPQETQYF,TGTGCCATCAGTGGGGAGGGACCACAAGAGACCCAGTACTTC